This TCR beta chain derives from a study of T-cell memory formation after mild COVID-19. Study details: In these data, TCR clusters were largely donor specific.

Constant-segment-primed 5'RACE gave TCR alpha and TCR beta cDNA libraries with sample barcodes and UMIs. TCRdb re-analysed the 5' RACE reads in MiXCR, keeping a single row per CDR3 protein. Of about half a million distinct CDR3 sequences listed, 15% to 20% are singletons. General study results and limits: CD4+ contracting clones lay mainly in CM and EM, CD8+ ones in EMRA.

As concerns this clonotype: Its specificity is not known.

Germline CDR1 SGDLS, CDR2 YYNGEE. The CDR3 is 16 residues long. V dropped 0 bases and J dropped 2; count of bases not matched to a gene: 8. The sample comprised PBMCs or a T cell subset sorted from them (not recorded which). This clonotype was sampled from an adult woman who had mild COVID-19 (a few samples of this study predate the infection). Cell type and time point are not known. V and J are TRBV9 and TRBJ2-7; 7 bases line up with TRBD1. The CDR3 region has the DNA TGTGCCAGCAGCGTAGGGGGTGGGCAGGGGGCCTACGAGCAGTACTTC. Translating it yields CASSVGGGQGAYEQYF.